Shown below are 29 T cell receptor beta chains from a single sample sequenced in a study of blood T cell repertoires in COVID-19. Clones were sequenced by immunoSEQ multiplex PCR, and TCRdb holds only the in-frame ones, with some missing. This table holds about 150,000 clones, 80% to 85% found once. The specimen was peripheral blood. The receptors derive from a man in his 70s with active or convalescent COVID-19.

The rearrangement joins TRBV25-1 to TRBJ1-5, with TRBD1 identical over 9 bases. The CDR3 contains 14 residues. Looked up from germline, CDR1 is MGHDK and CDR2 is SYGVNS. Trimming at V came to 8 bases and at J to 4 bases, leaving 6 bases not matched to a gene. Written as DNA, the CDR3 is TGTGCCAGCGGGGACAGGGCAGTAAATCAGCCCCAGCATTTT. Its translation is CASGDRAVNQPQHF. The whole variable domain, filled in from reference TRBV25-1 and TRBJ1-5, reads EADIYQTPRYLVIGTGKKITLECSQTMGHDKMYWYQQDPGMELHLIHYSYGVNSTEKGDLSSESTVSRIRTEHFPLTLESARPSHTSQYLCASGDRAVNQPQHFGDGTRLSIL.

The V and J genes are TRBV5-1 and TRBJ2-5; 9 bases fit TRBD1. Germline V gene sequence: CDR1 SGHRS, CDR2 YFSETQ. The CDR3 has 14 amino acids. V lost 2 bases, J lost 2 bases, and 1 base stayed unmatched. For the CDR3, the DNA is TGCGCCAGCAGCTTACAGGGGGCTCAAGAGACCCAGTACTTC. It codes for CASSLQGAQETQYF.

This sequence joins TRBV10-1 and TRBJ2-7; D may be TRBD1 (6 bases). V lost 3 bases and J lost 3, with 15 bases in between. The CDR3 covers 15 residues. Germline V gene data show CDR1 as WNHNN and CDR2 as SYGVQD (reference sequence). DNA for the CDR3: TGCGCCAGCAGTGACAGACCTGGACAGAACTACGAGCAGTACTTC. Protein: CASSDRPGQNYEQYF.

This sequence joins TRBV2 and TRBJ1-2, with no clear D. Germline CDR1 reads SNHLY; CDR2 reads FYNNEI. The ends were cut back, 3 bases at V and 4 bases at J, with 15 bases in the middle. The length of the CDR3 is 15 residues. Here the CDR3 DNA reads TGTGCCAGCAGTGAGGAGGGAGGGCCTACCTATGGCTACACCTTC. Amino acid sequence: CASSEEGGPTYGYTF.

The V gene is TRBV7-9, the J gene TRBJ2-7; 7 bases are shared with TRBD2. CDR1 SEHNR and CDR2 FQNEAQ come from the germline V gene (reference sequence). The CDR3 loop spans 15 amino acids. V gave up 7 bases and J gave up 3 bases; unmatched junction bases: 12. The DNA for the CDR3 is TGTGCCAGCACCCCCCCGGGGACTACCCACTACGAGCAGTACTTC. Residues: CASTPPGTTHYEQYF.

The rearrangement uses TRBV29-1 and TRBJ2-7; 8 positions agree with TRBD2. This CDR3 comprises 13 residues. Trimming at V came to 6 bases and at J to 7 bases, leaving 11 bases not matched to a gene. Germline V CDR1 and CDR2: SQVTM, ANQGSEA. This CDR3 is CSVVAGIPEEQYF. CDR3 DNA: TGCAGCGTAGTAGCGGGGATTCCTGAGGAGCAGTACTTC.

V gene TRBV29-1 combines with J gene TRBJ2-2; no clear D gene. In germline, CDR1 is SQVTM, CDR2 ANQGSEA. V was trimmed by 1 base and J by 2 bases, leaving 8 bases between them. The CDR3 spans 14 residues. The CDR3 loop reads CSVEGRLNTGELFF. In DNA, the CDR3 is TGCAGCGTTGAAGGCAGGCTAAACACCGGGGAGCTGTTTTTT.

The table lists this clone with a few counts. V and J are TRBV4-1 and TRBJ1-2, with D maybe TRBD1 (5 bases). Trimming cost V 0 bases and J 3 bases, with 8 bases left between them. The CDR3 has 14 residues. Per germline, CDR1 MGHRA and CDR2 YSYEKL. The CDR3 DNA reads as TGCGCCAGCAGCCAAGATAGGGGCGACTATGGCTACACCTTC. Translation gives CASSQDRGDYGYTF.

The chain is built from TRBV6-5 and TRBJ1-1, with 7 positions matching TRBD1. Germline V lookup: CDR1 MNHEY, CDR2 SVGAGI. The CDR3 is 14 amino acids. After removal of 9 bases from V and 0 bases from J, the junction contained 7 bases not matched to a gene. The CDR3 spells CASTRQGMNTEAFF. CDR3 bases: TGTGCCAGTACTCGACAGGGAATGAACACTGAAGCTTTCTTT.

The V gene is TRBV15, the J gene TRBJ2-5; TRBD2 matches at 9 bases. In germline, CDR1 is LNHNV, CDR2 YYDKDF (reference sequence). Trimming at V came to 6 bases and at J to 5 bases, leaving 13 bases not matched to a gene. CDR3 length equals 16 residues. CDR3 residues: CATRDVGGRAYETQYF. The DNA of the CDR3 is TGTGCCACCAGGGATGTAGGCGGGAGGGCCTACGAGACCCAGTACTTC.

The rearrangement joins TRBV27 to TRBJ2-7; possibly TRBD2 for D (6 bases). This CDR3 has 16 residues. V lost 2 bases to trimming and J lost 2 bases, with 16 bases between them. Germline CDR1 reads MNHEY; CDR2 reads SMNVEV (reference sequence). CDR3: CASSLNMGGGTYEQYF. The DNA for the CDR3 is TGTGCCAGCAGTTTAAATATGGGTGGCGGGACCTACGAGCAGTACTTC.

The chain is built from TRBV11-2 and TRBJ1-5; D gene ambiguous. Looked up from germline, CDR1 is SGHAT and CDR2 is FQNNGV. The V and J ends lost 1 base and 0 bases respectively, with 7 bases between them. CDR3 length: 15 residues. CDR3 sequence reads: CASSLGPLSNQPQHF. For the CDR3, the DNA is TGTGCCAGCAGCTTAGGGCCCCTTAGCAATCAGCCCCAGCATTTT.

The rearrangement uses TRBV30 and TRBJ2-3, with 12 bases that match TRBD2. Trimming removed 0 bases from V and 5 bases from J; junction bases left unmatched: 3. Germline V CDR1 and CDR2: GTSNPN, SVGIG (reference sequence). The CDR3 spans 15 residues. For the CDR3, the DNA is TGTGCCTGGAGTGTATTGGGACTAGCGGGAGATACGCAGTATTTT. It translates to CAWSVLGLAGDTQYF. Full variable domain (remainder filled in from reference TRBV30 and TRBJ2-3): SQTIHQWPATLVQPVGSPLSLECTVEGTSNPNLYWYRQAAGRGLQLLFYSVGIGQISSEVPQNLSASRPQDRQFILSSKKLLLSDSGFYLCAWSVLGLAGDTQYFGPGTRLTVL.

The rearrangement links TRBV5-1 to TRBJ2-7; a weak D match, TRBD1 (6 bases). This CDR3 has 14 residues. Trimming took 3 bases from V and 0 from J, leaving 10 bases between them. Germline CDR1 reads SGHRS; CDR2 reads YFSETQ. The CDR3 nucleotides are TGCGCCAGCAGCTGGGACACCAACTCCTACGAGCAGTACTTC. Protein: CASSWDTNSYEQYF.

CDR3 protein: CASSPRVGNDGELFF. The CDR3 nucleotides are TGTGCCAGCAGCCCCCGAGTCGGTAATGACGGGGAGCTGTTTTTT. The chain recombines TRBV9 with TRBJ2-2; D ambiguous. The V end lost 4 bases, the J end lost 7 bases, and 17 bases lay between the germline ends. Germline CDR1 and CDR2: SGDLS and YYNGEE. This CDR3 has 15 residues.

This sequence joins TRBV3-1 (or the pseudogene TRBV3-2) and TRBJ2-3; 7 nucleotides match TRBD2. Trimming cost V 11 bases and J 7 bases; bases outside gene matches: 18. The CDR3 has 15 residues. Per the germline V gene, CDR1 is LGHDT and CDR2 is YNNKEL (reference sequence). CDR3 sequence reads: CASRAATSADYTQYF. The CDR3 bases are TGTGCCTCCAGGGCCGCTACTAGCGCGGATTATACGCAGTATTTT.

The gene calls are TRBV5-8 and TRBJ2-5, with D possibly being TRBD1 (6 bases). The CDR3 runs 14 residues. Germline CDR1 SGHTS, CDR2 YDEGEE. The V gene lost 7 bases and the J gene lost 5 bases, with 18 bases spanning the gap. The CDR3 reads CASDQDSLMETQYF. The DNA for the CDR3 is TGTGCCAGCGACCAGGACAGCCTGATGGAGACCCAGTACTTC.

The rearrangement links TRBV18 to TRBJ1-1; 8 bases map to TRBD1. The CDR3 is 15 residues long. V lost 3 bases, J lost 1 base, and 4 bases stayed unmatched. CDR1 KGHSH and CDR2 LQKENI come from the germline V gene. The CDR3 is CASSPLGQANTEAFF. CDR3 coding DNA: TGTGCCAGCTCACCCTTGGGACAGGCGAACACTGAAGCTTTCTTT.

V and J are TRBV7-8 and TRBJ2-7; 9 positions agree with TRBD2. This CDR3 has 18 amino acids. The germline V gene has CDR1 SGHVS and CDR2 FQNEAQ. The ends lost 3 bases at V and 0 bases at J; junction bases unmatched: 12. This CDR3 is CASSLRSGGPEASYEQYF. CDR3 DNA sequence: TGTGCCAGCAGCTTGAGGAGCGGGGGGCCCGAGGCCTCCTACGAGCAGTACTTC.

This clone came up once. J is TRBJ1-1 and V is TRBV5-1; tentatively, D is TRBD1 (5 bases). The CDR3 runs 14 residues. V lost 4 bases and J 1 base, leaving 11 bases between the germline ends. CDR1 and CDR2 (germline): SGHRS, YFSETQ. The CDR3 here is CASSPRAGNTEAFF. The CDR3 nucleotides read TGCGCCAGCAGCCCCAGGGCCGGGAACACTGAAGCTTTCTTT.

V usage is TRBV5-1 and J usage is TRBJ1-1; TRBD1 aligns across 8 bases. The CDR3 contains 15 residues. V shed 0 bases and J 4 bases; nucleotides not matched to a gene: 5. Germline CDR1 SGHRS, CDR2 YFSETQ. CDR3 DNA sequence: TGCGCCAGCAGCTTGGCGGACAGGGTATTCACTGAAGCTTTCTTT. This gives the protein CASSLADRVFTEAFF.

The chain links TRBV2 to TRBJ2-3; 7 bases line up with TRBD1. J lost 3 bases, V lost 7 bases, and 13 bases had no gene match. The germline gives CDR1 SNHLY, CDR2 FYNNEI. The CDR3 loop spans 16 amino acids. The CDR3 coding sequence is TGTGCCAGCACAATAACCGGGACAGTGTTTACAGATACGCAGTATTTT. It translates to CASTITGTVFTDTQYF.

This clone appeared a few times. The chain links TRBV19 to TRBJ2-7, with D hard to call. The V end was cut by 5 bases, the J end by 6 bases, with 8 bases between. Germline values: CDR1 LNHDA, CDR2 SQIVND (reference sequence). This CDR3 comprises 11 residues. The CDR3 sequence: CASSQNSEQYF. In nucleotides, the CDR3 is TGTGCCAGTAGTCAGAACAGCGAGCAGTACTTC.

The rearrangement uses TRBV7-2 and TRBJ2-1; weak D call: TRBD2 (5 bases). The CDR3 sequence is 16 residues long. Germline V gene lookup returns CDR1 SGHTA and CDR2 FQGNSA. V was pared by 6 bases and J by 0 bases, with 15 bases between. The chain's CDR3 is CASRSGRAFSYNEQFF. The CDR3 DNA reads TGTGCCAGCAGGTCCGGGCGGGCCTTCTCCTACAATGAGCAGTTCTTC.

The rearrangement uses TRBV2 and TRBJ2-3; D gene uncertain. CDR3 length equals 12 residues. Germline V CDR1 and CDR2: SNHLY, FYNNEI. The ends were cut back, 7 bases at V and 5 bases at J, with 10 bases in the middle. CDR3 sequence reads: CASMRSRDTQYF. The CDR3 region has the DNA TGTGCCAGCATGAGGTCCAGAGATACGCAGTATTTT. The whole variable domain, filled in from reference TRBV2 and TRBJ2-3, reads EPEVTQTPSHQVTQMGQEVILRCVPISNHLYFYWYRQILGQKVEFLVSFYNNEISEKSEIFDDQFSVERPDGSNFTLKIRSTKLEDSAMYFCASMRSRDTQYFGPGTRLTVL.

V is TRBV5-1 and J is TRBJ2-5, with D maybe TRBD1 (6 bases). The CDR3 has 14 residues. Germline V gene data show CDR1 as SGHRS and CDR2 as YFSETQ. V dropped 5 bases and J dropped 5 bases, with 16 bases sitting between them. The CDR3 nucleotides read TGCGCCAGCAGAGTGGGGGCTTGGGGGGAGACCCAGTACTTC. This gives the protein CASRVGAWGETQYF.

This chain uses TRBV24-1 with TRBJ2-1; 14 bases are a match to TRBD2. Germline lookup yields CDR1 KGHDR and CDR2 SFDVKD. With V trimmed by 4 bases and J by 8 bases, 9 bases remained unmatched. The CDR3 contains 17 residues. The CDR3 DNA is TGTGCCACCAGTGACGCCGGGACTAGCGGGAGTGGTGATGAGCAGTTCTTC. Protein product: CATSDAGTSGSGDEQFF.

The gene calls are TRBV6-5 and TRBJ1-2; possibly TRBD1 for D (5 bases). The V gene lost 6 bases and the J gene lost 8 bases, with 13 bases spanning the gap. This CDR3 region has 12 residues. Germline values: CDR1 MNHEY, CDR2 SVGAGI. CDR3 nucleotide sequence: TGTGCCAGCAGCCTGGGGGGGTCGGGCTACACCTTC. This sequence encodes CASSLGGSGYTF.

V usage is TRBV30 and J usage is TRBJ2-1; 7 bases fit TRBD2. CDR3 length equals 13 residues. Germline V gives CDR1 GTSNPN, CDR2 SVGIG (reference sequence). J gave up 8 bases and V 7 bases, and 11 bases lay outside the gene matches. CDR3 bases: TGTGCCTTCAACCGGCGGGGAGGGGATGAGCAGTTCTTC. It codes for CAFNRRGGDEQFF.